The next 24 T cell receptor beta chains were all read from a single sample in a study of blood T cells in healthy people across ages. The second PCR ran 7 to 11 cycles with a sample-barcoded 5' primer and J-beta primers. TCRdb reanalysed the 5' RACE reads using MiXCR and keeps one entry per CDR3 protein. Here the sample spans 1.5 million to 2 million distinct CDR3 sequences, 28% being singletons. Sequenced material: blood. The receptor source for this set is a woman younger than 45 in good health.

This sequence joins TRBV19 and TRBJ1-1, with 8 nucleotides matching TRBD1. The germline V gene encodes CDR1 LNHDA and CDR2 SQIVND (reference sequence). V trimming: 6 bases; J trimming: 7 bases; junction bases outside the gene matches: 13. The CDR3 has 15 residues. The DNA for the CDR3 is TGTGCCAGTAGCTCCGGGACAGGTCGGCTGGGTGAAGCTTTCTTT. Residues: CASSSGTGRLGEAFF.

The chain recombines TRBV9 with TRBJ2-3; D gene uncertain. CDR1 SGDLS and CDR2 YYNGEE come from the germline V gene. With 4 bases removed from V and 2 bases from J, the gap between germline ends came to 17 bases. This CDR3 region has 16 residues. CDR3 sequence reads: CASSSKSKVTTDTQYF. CDR3 in DNA: TGTGCCAGCAGCTCTAAATCTAAGGTGACCACAGATACGCAGTATTTT.

A word on this clonotype: A much larger clone sits a single nucleotide away, making a read error possible. The chain is built from TRBV10-3 and TRBJ2-1; possible D gene TRBD2, 5 bases. Trimming removed 0 bases from V and 8 bases from J, with 14 bases in between. CDR3 length equals 15 residues. The germline CDR1 and CDR2 sequences are ENHRY and SYGVKD. The CDR3 DNA is TGTGCCATCAGTGAGTCGAGTTCGGGAATGGATGAGCAGTTCTTC. The encoded protein is CAISESSSGMDEQFF.

The chain carries TRBV7-2 and TRBJ2-7; a possible D gene is TRBD2 (5 bases). Per the germline V gene, CDR1 is SGHTA and CDR2 is FQGNSA. V gave up 5 bases and J gave up 0 bases, with 14 bases separating them. This CDR3 spans 15 amino acids. CDR3 in DNA: TGTGCCAGCAGCCTCTGGGGAGCGCTCTCCTACGAGCAGTACTTC. It specifies CASSLWGALSYEQYF.

The rearrangement links TRBV9 to TRBJ2-1; D is possibly TRBD1 or TRBD2 (6 bases each). The CDR3 sequence is 15 residues long. Trimming removed 0 bases at V and 10 bases at J, with 17 bases between. Germline V gene data show CDR1 as SGDLS and CDR2 as YYNGEE. DNA for the CDR3: TGTGCCAGCAGCGTAGAGGGGGGTCCCTCCTACGAGCAGTTCTTC. It yields the protein CASSVEGGPSYEQFF. The variable domain in full, completed from reference TRBV9 and TRBJ2-1, reads DSGVTQTPKHLITATGQRVTLRCSPRSGDLSVYWYQQSLDQGLQFLIQYYNGEERAKGNILERFSAQQFPDLHSELNLSSLELGDSALYFCASSVEGGPSYEQFFGPGTRLTVL.

This clonotype came up many times. This chain joins TRBV9 and TRBJ2-5; perhaps TRBD1 as D (6 bases). The germline V and J ends were trimmed by 5 bases and 1 base, with 12 bases remaining between them. The germline CDR1 and CDR2 sequences are SGDLS and YYNGEE. This CDR3 is 14 amino acids long. CDR3 sequence: CASSWTATQETQYF. CDR3 coding DNA: TGTGCCAGCAGTTGGACAGCGACCCAAGAGACCCAGTACTTC.

This clonotype was picked up many times. This chain links TRBV10-3 with TRBJ2-7; no firm D call. Germline V lookup: CDR1 ENHRY, CDR2 SYGVKD. The germline V and J ends were trimmed by 3 bases and 5 bases, with 8 bases remaining between them. The CDR3 sequence is 12 residues long. The chain's CDR3 is CAISERVDEQYF. CDR3 in DNA: TGTGCCATCAGTGAACGAGTCGACGAGCAGTACTTC.

This clonotype was seen a handful of times. The J gene is TRBJ1-1, the V gene TRBV10-3; 7 positions agree with TRBD1. With 10 bases clipped from V and 3 bases from J, the junction kept 11 bases outside the gene matches. The V gene's germline CDR1 is ENHRY and CDR2 SYGVKD. The CDR3 contains 14 residues. This chain's CDR3 is CATKRQGGDTEAFF. CDR3 nucleotide sequence: TGTGCCACGAAAAGACAGGGAGGGGACACTGAAGCTTTCTTT.

This clonotype was counted many times. The rearrangement joins TRBV10-1 to TRBJ2-3, with TRBD1 as a possible D gene (6 bases). CDR1 and CDR2 (germline): WNHNN, SYGVQD (reference sequence). V lost 6 bases and J lost 5, with 12 bases in between. This CDR3 region has 13 residues. CDR3 sequence (DNA): TGCGCCAGCAGCAACAGGGTGCGAGATACGCAGTATTTT. It encodes CASSNRVRDTQYF.

The V and J genes are TRBV9 and TRBJ2-3; TRBD2 is a possible D gene (5 bases). The germline V gene has CDR1 SGDLS and CDR2 YYNGEE. The CDR3 length is 15 residues. V gave up 0 bases and J gave up 2 bases, with 10 bases separating them. The CDR3 loop reads CASSVDERSTDTQYF. CDR3 nucleotide sequence: TGTGCCAGCAGCGTAGATGAGCGGTCCACAGATACGCAGTATTTT.

The V and J genes are TRBV30 and TRBJ1-5, with a weak D call TRBD1 (6 bases). Germline loops: CDR1 GTSNPN, CDR2 SVGIG (reference sequence). The CDR3 extends over 16 amino acids. V dropped 0 bases and J dropped 4 bases, with 16 bases sitting between them. Here the CDR3 DNA reads TGTGCCTGGAGTGTGGGGGGGCTTCGGGGTAATCAGCCCCAGCATTTT. Its protein is CAWSVGGLRGNQPQHF.

The genes are TRBV5-1 and TRBJ2-7, with TRBD1 identical over 8 bases. This CDR3 has 15 residues. Germline V lookup: CDR1 SGHRS, CDR2 YFSETQ. V gave up 2 bases and J gave up 4 bases; unmatched junction bases: 8. The CDR3 spells CASSLSAGGEYEQYF. The CDR3 DNA sequence: TGCGCCAGCAGCTTATCGGCAGGGGGCGAGTACGAGCAGTACTTC.

A note on this clonotype: At one boundary the junction diverges from the germline segment, which might be a read error. This rearrangement joins TRBV7-2 to TRBJ2-5, with D maybe TRBD2 (6 bases). This CDR3 is 15 amino acids long. CDR1 is SGHTA and CDR2 is FQGNSA in the germline V gene. The CDR3 DNA reads as TGTGCCAGCAGTTTAGGCACGGGAGAGGGAGAGACCCAGTACTTC. It specifies CASSLGTGEGETQYF.

This clonotype was counted between two and nine times. The V and J genes are TRBV15 and TRBJ1-2; D is uncertain. CDR3 length: 14 amino acids. V was pared by 0 bases and J by 6 bases, with 11 bases between. Germline V CDR1 and CDR2: LNHNV, YYDKDF (reference sequence). This CDR3 reads CATSRDLGADGYTF. The CDR3 bases are TGTGCCACCAGCAGAGATCTGGGAGCGGATGGCTACACCTTC.

This chain uses TRBV20-1 with TRBJ1-5, with D maybe TRBD1 (6 bases). The CDR3 runs to 14 residues. Trimming pared 5 bases from V and 0 bases from J, leaving 11 bases between. Germline CDR1 and CDR2: DFQATT and SNEGSKA (reference sequence). Here the CDR3 DNA reads TGCAGTGCTTGGGGGCGGGGTAGCAATCAGCCCCAGCATTTT. This sequence encodes CSAWGRGSNQPQHF.

This clonotype was found once. V is TRBV28 and J is TRBJ2-7; D possibly matches TRBD1 or TRBD2 (5 bases each). The V gene's germline CDR1 is MDHEN and CDR2 SYDVKM. Trimming removed 11 bases from V and 3 bases from J, with 20 bases in between. This CDR3 spans 14 amino acids. DNA for the CDR3: TGTGCCGGCGGTTTAACGGGACGGATCTACGAGCAGTACTTC. This gives the protein CAGGLTGRIYEQYF.

V is TRBV7-2 and J is TRBJ2-1; 9 bases fit TRBD2. The CDR3 is made up of 19 amino acids. V dropped 1 base and J dropped 0; count of bases not matched to a gene: 10. CDR1 is SGHTA and CDR2 is FQGNSA in the germline V gene. As DNA, the CDR3 is TGTGCCAGCAGCTTAGAGAGTAGCGGGGGTCAGAGCTCCTACAATGAGCAGTTCTTC. Residues: CASSLESSGGQSSYNEQFF.

This clonotype was seen ten or more times. This chain joins TRBV20-1 and TRBJ2-7; 7 nucleotides line up with TRBD2. The germline V gene encodes CDR1 DFQATT and CDR2 SNEGSKA (reference sequence). This CDR3 has 14 residues. V was clipped by 2 bases and J by 3 bases; unmatched bases: 7. CDR3 DNA sequence: TGCAGTGCTAGAATTCAGGGAGGGTTCTACGAGCAGTACTTC. It yields the protein CSARIQGGFYEQYF.

This clonotype was observed a few times. This chain uses TRBV3-1 with TRBJ2-5; no clear D. The CDR3 length is 15 residues. Germline values: CDR1 LGHDT, CDR2 YNNKEL (reference sequence). V lost 3 bases and J 1 base, leaving 12 bases between the germline ends. CDR3 residues: CASSHAAASQETQYF. The CDR3 coding sequence is TGTGCCAGCAGCCACGCGGCAGCGTCCCAAGAGACCCAGTACTTC.

As to this clonotype: Since a much larger clone is just one base distant, this may be a read error. The gene calls are TRBV12-5 and TRBJ1-2; D not resolved. CDR3 length: 15 amino acids. Germline-derived CDR1 and CDR2 are LGHNT and FRNRAP. CDR3 sequence reads: CASGLVDGINYGDTF. The DNA for the CDR3 is TGTGCTAGTGGTTTGGTAGACGGAATAAATTATGGCGACACCTTC. Using reference TRBV12-5 and TRBJ1-2 for the parts outside the CDR3, the full variable domain is DARVTQTPRHKVTEMGQEVTMRCQPILGHNTVFWYRQTMMQGLELLAYFRNRAPLDDSGMPKDRFSAEMPDATLATLKIQPSEPRDSAVYFCASGLVDGINYGDTFGSGTRLTVV.

The V call is TRBV11-3, the J call TRBJ1-1; D is uncertain. The CDR3 runs 14 residues. Deletions cut 1 base from V and 4 bases from J, with 10 bases between. Germline lookup yields CDR1 SGHNT and CDR2 YENEEA. CDR3 DNA: TGTGCCAGCAGCTTAGCCGCGGATAGCACTGAAGCTTTCTTT. Its translation: CASSLAADSTEAFF.

In this sample, this clonotype turned up a few times. The chain links TRBV5-1 to TRBJ2-3; D unclear. The CDR3 sequence is 14 residues long. Germline CDR1 and CDR2: SGHRS and YFSETQ. Trimming left V 5 bases short and J 0 bases short, with 10 bases between. CDR3 amino acids: CASSFHGSTDTQYF. The DNA of the CDR3 is TGCGCCAGCAGTTTCCATGGTAGCACAGATACGCAGTATTTT. Full variable domain (outside the CDR3, taken from reference TRBV5-1 and TRBJ2-3): KAGVTQTPRYLIKTRGQQVTLSCSPISGHRSVSWYQQTPGQGLQFLFEYFSETQRNKGNFPGRFSGRQFSNSRSEMNVSTLELGDSALYLCASSFHGSTDTQYFGPGTRLTVL.

This chain connects TRBV7-2 to TRBJ2-3, with 7 bases matching TRBD2. V trimming: 5 bases; J trimming: 4 bases; junction bases outside the gene matches: 12. Germline-derived CDR1 and CDR2 are SGHTA and FQGNSA. CDR3 length equals 16 residues. CDR3 nucleotides: TGTGCCAGCAGCCCAGGATTTGGGGGAGGGGCAGATACGCAGTATTTT. Translation: CASSPGFGGGADTQYF.

The table lists this clonotype with a few counts. J is TRBJ1-5 and V is TRBV2; no firm D call. This CDR3 contains 13 residues. CDR1 SNHLY and CDR2 FYNNEI come from the germline V gene. V was cut by 7 bases and J by 6 bases, with 13 bases left in between. The CDR3 here is CASTIGRTQPQHF. In DNA form, the CDR3 reads TGTGCCAGCACCATAGGACGGACTCAGCCCCAGCATTTT.